This TCR beta chain stems from a study of CXCR3-negative and CXCR3-positive naive CD8 T cells. The study made its TRB cDNA libraries by 5' RACE, adding UMI labels. Reanalyzing the 5' RACE reads, TCRdb keeps one entry per CDR3 protein, without DNA. The table counts 45,000 or so distinct CDR3 sequences; 1.6% lies in the top ten. Looked up from germline, CDR1 is MNHEY and CDR2 is SMNVEV (reference sequence). This CDR3 is built from 13 residues. Worth noting for this clonotype: Its antigen is not known.

The study's findings and limits: Between one naive subset and the other, surface CD5 was comparable, and TCR strength was inferred from TRB CDR3 properties.

Sequenced material: naive CXCR3- CD8+ T cells from blood. Subset noted: CD45RO-CCR7+CD27+CD95- naive CD8+ T cells lacking CXCR3 (TNR3-). The clonotype was recovered from a human donor in good health. Some clones in this sample may be carry-over from other donors' samples. The chain joins TRBV27 to TRBJ2-7; there is no DNA to check the TCRdb D call of TRBD1. The CDR3 here is CATRTVSSYEQYF.